The 32 T cell receptor beta chains below all came from one sample that was sequenced in a study of graft-versus-host responses after intestinal transplantation. The assay was immunoSEQ multiplex PCR, and TCRdb's table has in-frame clones only and misses some. Counted here are tens of thousands of clones, 85% to 95% occurring once; the ten biggest clones make up around 0.49%. No antigens are known for them. Sequences were derived from unstimulated CD8+ T cells sorted from spleen or lymph node cells, sampled before intestinal transplant. These receptors were obtained from a human donor who received an intestinal transplant.

This rearrangement joins TRBV21-1 to TRBJ1-1. TRBV21-1 is given as a pseudogene. The CDR3 runs 15 residues. The CDR3 reads CASLPYSPMNTEAFF. DNA for the CDR3: TGTGCCAGCTTACCATACTCACCTATGAACACTGAAGCTTTCTTT.

Only one count was recorded for this clone. The chain carries TRBV27 and TRBJ1-5; D is ambiguous. From germline, CDR1 is MNHEY and CDR2 SMNVEV (reference sequence). This CDR3 has 15 residues. V lost 2 bases and J lost 0, with 8 bases in between. The chain's CDR3 is CASSLAPGSNQPQHF. The CDR3 DNA sequence: TGTGCCAGCAGTTTAGCCCCAGGTAGCAATCAGCCCCAGCATTTT.

V gene TRBV5-6 combines with J gene TRBJ2-7; TRBD2 agrees at 11 bases. This CDR3 is 15 amino acids long. CDR1 and CDR2 (germline): SGHDT, YYEEEE. Trimming removed 3 bases from V and 4 bases from J; junction bases left unmatched: 6. The CDR3 region is CASSWITSGSYEQYF. DNA of the CDR3: TGTGCCAGCAGCTGGATCACTAGCGGGAGTTACGAGCAGTACTTC.

The chain joins TRBV19 to TRBJ1-1, with 7 bases identical to TRBD1. Losses at the gene ends were 8 bases for V and 4 bases for J; bases not matched to a gene: 10. There are 14 residues in the CDR3. Germline lookup yields CDR1 LNHDA and CDR2 SQIVND (reference sequence). The CDR3 is CASDKTGTATEAFF. The CDR3 bases are TGTGCCAGTGATAAAACGGGGACAGCCACTGAAGCTTTCTTT.

The chain carries TRBV27 and TRBJ2-1; 9 positions match TRBD1. J lost 13 bases, V lost 5 bases, and 9 bases had no gene match. The CDR3 loop spans 13 amino acids. Germline loops: CDR1 MNHEY, CDR2 SMNVEV (reference sequence). CDR3 loop: CASSPTGGSSQFF. The CDR3 bases are TGTGCCAGCAGTCCCACAGGGGGCTCGTCCCAGTTCTTC.

The genes are TRBV19 and TRBJ1-1, with D possibly TRBD1 on 5 matching bases. Germline V gives CDR1 LNHDA, CDR2 SQIVND (reference sequence). This CDR3 contains 14 residues. V was clipped by 3 bases and J by 1 base, with 9 bases between them. CDR3 sequence: CASSMVGANTEAFF. The CDR3 DNA reads TGTGCCAGTAGTATGGTAGGGGCGAACACTGAAGCTTTCTTT.

This clone was counted a single time. Here the CDR3 DNA reads TGTGCCATCTCCTCCGGGACTTTGTACAATGAGCAGTTCTTC. It encodes CAISSGTLYNEQFF. The chain carries TRBV5-8 and TRBJ2-1; a possible D gene is TRBD2 (6 bases). In germline, CDR1 is SGHTS, CDR2 YDEGEE. V lost 9 bases and J lost 4, with 17 bases in between. This CDR3 is built from 14 residues.

V usage is TRBV5-7 and J usage is TRBJ2-3; D unclear. TRBV5-7 is assigned to the ORF class and has an uncertain function. This CDR3 contains 16 residues. V lost 1 base and J lost 5, with 17 bases in between. CDR3 nucleotides: TGTGCCAGCAGCTTGCTCGCATCGTACCAGATAGATACGCAGTATTTT. Translating it yields CASSLLASYQIDTQYF.

Here the CDR3 DNA reads TGTGCCAGCAGCGGAGGACAGTTCTATGGCTACACCTTC. Translated, it gives CASSGGQFYGYTF. The chain is built from TRBV9 and TRBJ1-2; the D gene is possibly TRBD1 (6 bases). Germline V gene data show CDR1 as SGDLS and CDR2 as YYNGEE. V was cut by 3 bases and J by 4 bases, with 10 bases left in between. This CDR3 is 13 amino acids long.

This chain connects TRBV18 to TRBJ1-2, with TRBD1 as a possible D gene (6 bases). CDR3 length equals 14 residues. CDR1 and CDR2 (germline): KGHSH, LQKENI. Trimming shortened V by 1 base and J by 6 bases, and 12 bases separated the two germline ends. The CDR3 nucleotides read TGTGCCAGCTCACCACTTCAGGGGATACATGGCTACACCTTC. The encoded protein is CASSPLQGIHGYTF.

The rearrangement joins TRBV18 to TRBJ2-3; a weak D match, TRBD2 (5 bases). The ends were cut back, 3 bases at V and 1 base at J, with 20 bases in the middle. CDR3 length equals 18 residues. Germline CDR1 KGHSH, CDR2 LQKENI. The CDR3 loop reads CASSPVFLLLGGTDTQYF. The CDR3 nucleotides read TGTGCCAGCTCACCGGTTTTCCTTTTACTCGGGGGCACAGATACGCAGTATTTT.

The V gene is TRBV9, the J gene TRBJ2-7, with 9 bases matching TRBD2. The V and J ends lost 2 bases and 5 bases, in that order; junction bases with no gene match: 11. The germline V gene encodes CDR1 SGDLS and CDR2 YYNGEE. The CDR3 has 16 amino acids. The CDR3 reads CASSVERRTSVDEQYF. CDR3 in DNA: TGTGCCAGCAGCGTTGAGCGGAGGACTAGCGTCGACGAGCAGTACTTC.

This rearrangement joins TRBV7-9 to TRBJ1-1; D is undetermined. The CDR3 has 13 amino acids. Trimming removed 9 bases from V and 1 base from J, with 12 bases in between. Germline CDR1 and CDR2: SEHNR and FQNEAQ (reference sequence). The chain's CDR3 is CASLDPGNTEAFF. The CDR3 region has the DNA TGTGCCAGTTTAGATCCGGGGAACACTGAAGCTTTCTTT.

The V call is TRBV7-8, the J call TRBJ2-1; a possible D gene is TRBD2 (5 bases). CDR1 and CDR2 (germline): SGHVS, FQNEAQ. With 4 bases removed from V and 8 bases from J, the gap between germline ends came to 9 bases. The CDR3 is made up of 12 amino acids. The chain's CDR3 is CASSSRRDEQFF. The DNA for the CDR3 is TGTGCCAGCAGCTCCCGGCGGGATGAGCAGTTCTTC.

J is TRBJ2-3 and V is TRBV10-2, with TRBD2 as a possible D gene (6 bases). V lost 9 bases, J lost 2 bases, and 15 bases lay in between. The CDR3 extends over 14 amino acids. CDR1 is WSHSY and CDR2 is SAAADI in the germline V gene. The CDR3 protein is CASTIAASTDTQYF. CDR3 DNA sequence: TGCGCCAGTACCATAGCGGCATCCACAGATACGCAGTATTTT.

The gene calls are TRBV19 and TRBJ1-1; TRBD1 is a possible D gene (5 bases). V was clipped by 6 bases and J by 4 bases, with 18 bases between them. The CDR3 is 15 residues long. Germline assignment: CDR1 LNHDA and CDR2 SQIVND (reference sequence). The CDR3, as DNA: TGTGCCAGTAGCCTGGCAACGGGGGGAGTCACTGAAGCTTTCTTT. Translating it yields CASSLATGGVTEAFF.

The chain combines TRBV28 with TRBJ2-3; D perhaps matches TRBD1 (6 bases). Germline lookup yields CDR1 MDHEN and CDR2 SYDVKM. The CDR3 loop spans 15 amino acids. V was cut by 1 base and J by 5 bases, with 13 bases left in between. CDR3 amino acids: CASSLLPWGLDTQYF. CDR3 nucleotide sequence: TGTGCCAGCAGTTTATTGCCTTGGGGGCTAGATACGCAGTATTTT.

The rearrangement joins TRBV7-2 to TRBJ2-7; 9 bases map to TRBD2. Trimming at V came to 8 bases and at J to 3 bases, leaving 8 bases not matched to a gene. Germline-derived CDR1 and CDR2 are SGHTA and FQGNSA. CDR3 length equals 14 residues. The CDR3 protein is CASASSGSFYEQYF. CDR3 nucleotides: TGTGCCAGCGCTAGTAGCGGGAGTTTCTACGAGCAGTACTTC.

The V gene is TRBV5-4, the J gene TRBJ1-2; 11 nucleotides match TRBD1. The J segment lost 4 bases and the V segment lost 3 bases, leaving 5 bases of the junction unmatched. Germline CDR1 reads SGHNT; CDR2 reads YYREEE (reference sequence). The CDR3 covers 15 residues. The CDR3 is CASSSGQGAIYGYTF. CDR3 nucleotides: TGTGCCAGCAGCTCCGGACAGGGGGCTATCTATGGCTACACCTTC.

V usage is TRBV5-1 and J usage is TRBJ1-1; TRBD1 aligns across 7 bases. CDR3 length: 13 amino acids. Germline-derived CDR1 and CDR2 are SGHRS and YFSETQ. Trimming cost V 7 bases and J 4 bases; bases outside gene matches: 7. This chain's CDR3 is CASAGGAGTEAFF. For the CDR3, the DNA is TGCGCCAGCGCAGGGGGTGCTGGCACTGAAGCTTTCTTT.

The chain combines TRBV7-9 with TRBJ2-1; D call uncertain. The CDR3 totals 17 residues. CDR1 SEHNR and CDR2 FQNEAQ come from the germline V gene (reference sequence). Trimming took off 4 bases at V and 4 bases at J, with 20 bases between the two ends. CDR3 loop: CASSSSLSTPFYNEQFF. The CDR3 nucleotides read TGTGCCAGCAGCTCCTCACTGTCTACCCCCTTTTACAATGAGCAGTTCTTC.

The V and J genes are TRBV6-1 and TRBJ1-2; no firm D call. Looked up from germline, CDR1 is MNHNS and CDR2 is SASEGT. V was trimmed by 1 base and J by 4 bases, leaving 13 bases between them. The CDR3 has 15 amino acids. Written as DNA, the CDR3 is TGTGCCAGCAGTGAAGAAATCGATCGGGGCTATGGCTACACCTTC. Protein: CASSEEIDRGYGYTF.

The chain employs TRBV11-2 and TRBJ2-7; 10 bases are a match to TRBD2. V lost 2 bases and J lost 3; bases outside the gene matches: 4. The germline gives CDR1 SGHAT, CDR2 FQNNGV. The CDR3 sequence is 15 residues long. The CDR3 bases are TGTGCCAGCAGCTTAAGAGCGGGGGGGTACTACGAGCAGTACTTC. Amino acid sequence: CASSLRAGGYYEQYF.

The CDR3 protein is CASSPVSGNFRELFF. As DNA, the CDR3 is TGTGCCAGCAGCCCGGTTAGCGGGAATTTCAGGGAGCTGTTTTTT. The chain couples TRBV5-6 to TRBJ2-2, with 8 bases lining up with TRBD2. This CDR3 has 15 residues. Trimming removed 4 bases from V and 9 bases from J; junction bases left unmatched: 11. Germline V gene lookup returns CDR1 SGHDT and CDR2 YYEEEE.

The chain uses TRBV2 and TRBJ2-3; D perhaps matches TRBD1 (5 bases). The V end lost 4 bases, the J end lost 1 base, and 15 bases lay between the germline ends. CDR1 and CDR2 (germline): SNHLY, FYNNEI. The CDR3 runs to 16 residues. The CDR3 DNA follows: TGTGCCAGCAGTGGGGGCGCAGGTTGGGGCACAGATACGCAGTATTTT. This encodes CASSGGAGWGTDTQYF. The full variable domain, with the rest looked up from reference TRBV2 and TRBJ2-3, is EPEVTQTPSHQVTQMGQEVILRCVPISNHLYFYWYRQILGQKVEFLVSFYNNEISEKSEIFDDQFSVERPDGSNFTLKIRSTKLEDSAMYFCASSGGAGWGTDTQYFGPGTRLTVL.

This clone was seen a handful of times. The chain links TRBV6-4 to TRBJ2-3; 13 bases are a match to TRBD2. The junction had 5 bases not matched to a gene; V was cut back by 8 bases and J by 3 bases. The CDR3 length is 15 residues. Germline V gene sequence: CDR1 MRHNA, CDR2 SNTAGT. In DNA, the CDR3 is TGTGCCAGCGCCAAACTAGCGGGAGGGACAGATACGCAGTATTTT. Its protein product is CASAKLAGGTDTQYF.

The chain joins TRBV7-2 to TRBJ2-1; 7 positions match TRBD1. After removal of 1 base from V and 4 bases from J, the junction contained 10 bases not matched to a gene. Germline lookup yields CDR1 SGHTA and CDR2 FQGNSA. This CDR3 contains 17 residues. CDR3: CASSLDRLQGVYNEQFF. In DNA, the CDR3 is TGTGCCAGCAGCTTAGACCGCTTGCAGGGGGTATACAATGAGCAGTTCTTC.

This chain uses TRBV9 with TRBJ2-5, with D maybe TRBD1 (6 bases). Trimming pared 4 bases from V and 5 bases from J, leaving 18 bases between. CDR1 and CDR2 from the germline V gene are SGDLS and YYNGEE. The CDR3 covers 15 residues. CDR3: CASSPDHRATETQYF. CDR3 nucleotide sequence: TGTGCCAGCAGCCCAGACCACAGGGCTACGGAGACCCAGTACTTC.

This clone was seen a handful of times. This chain links TRBV7-9 with TRBJ1-1; TRBD1 might be the D (6 bases). V lost 5 bases, J lost 0 bases, and 16 bases lay in between. Germline V CDR1 and CDR2: SEHNR, FQNEAQ (reference sequence). The CDR3 spans 16 residues. CDR3 loop: CASSPTGLSMNTEAFF. The CDR3, as DNA: TGTGCCAGCAGCCCCACAGGGTTATCAATGAACACTGAAGCTTTCTTT.

This clone was seen once. DNA for the CDR3: TGTGCCTGGATGAGAAACACTGAAGCTTTCTTT. Translation gives CAWMRNTEAFF. The chain couples TRBV30 to TRBJ1-1; no clear D gene. V lost 4 bases, J lost 2 bases, and 5 bases lay in between. CDR3 length equals 11 residues. From germline, CDR1 is GTSNPN and CDR2 SVGIG (reference sequence).

The V call is TRBV13, the J call TRBJ2-2; D possibly corresponds to TRBD1 (6 bases). The CDR3 is 14 amino acids. The germline gives CDR1 PRHDT, CDR2 FYEKMQ (reference sequence). Trimming took 3 bases from V and 1 from J, leaving 6 bases between them. The CDR3 here is CASSLGQNTGELFF. Written as DNA, the CDR3 is TGTGCCAGCAGCTTGGGACAGAACACCGGGGAGCTGTTTTTT.

V gene TRBV13 combines with J gene TRBJ2-5; D gene uncertain. CDR1 is PRHDT, CDR2 FYEKMQ, per germline (reference sequence). V gave up 2 bases and J gave up 5 bases, with 15 bases separating them. This CDR3 is built from 15 residues. In DNA, the CDR3 is TGTGCCAGCAGCTTAAGAGTTTCGGTCTCTGAGACCCAGTACTTC. It encodes CASSLRVSVSETQYF.